This entry features one TCR beta chain sequence. Its recognized antigen is unknown. Base qualities are not provided; no much larger clone lies one nucleotide away. This record comes from a study of blood T cell repertoires in COVID-19 (dated by TCRdb to about 2020). For the wider study: The collaborator samples originated in the United States, Italy and Spain and spanned the acute and convalescent phases of COVID-19. The material from the prospective study consisted of cDNA or gDNA derived from T cells, B-cell-depleted T cells, or PBMCs. Deeply sampled blood TCRbeta repertoires from subjects exposed to, actively infected with, or recovered from COVID-19 were included in the dataset. A freely available public database, intended as a resource for researchers studying the immune response to SARS-CoV-2, is where the repertoires were released. The samples were drawn from two sources: the first 160 participants of the ongoing ImmuneRACE study, and approximately 1,300 subjects contributed by 6 global collaborators. Nearly every sample came with metadata listing a de-identified subject ID, COVID-19 status, age in years and sex. Where available, HLA class I and class II types were taken from metadata supplied by the sample provider and were not determined by assay-based typing.

The full study reports these points: The quantity of clinical and demographic metadata differed by source and by participant and was supplied without curation.

TCRbeta CDR3 regions were amplified from genomic DNA using the immunoSEQ Assay, a bias-controlled multiplex PCR. The authors processed their data as follows. The number of nucleated cells in each sample was estimated by amplification of reference gene primers within the assay. To quantify the absolute abundance of each unique TCRbeta CDR3 rearrangement, sequence reads were collapsed and filtered. For each sample, productive Simpson clonality was calculated as the square root of Simpson's diversity index over productive rearrangements. TCRdb carries this immuneACCESS record with in-frame sequences only. Its versions omit some clonotypes, under half of them owing to an unresolved V gene in the studies checked, with the rest unexplained. Clone size and V and J calls were adopted from that table, with D and trimming inferred from the DNA. For this sample there are hundreds of thousands of clones; 85% to 90% appear just once. 1.5% to 2% of the sample comes from the top ten.

Participants in the prospective study were enrolled through a virtual design, were aged 18 to 89 years, and lived in 20 to 30 United States geographic areas. Cohort assignment in the prospective study relied on participant-reported clinical history from a screening survey and a study questionnaire. ImmuneRACE Cohort 3 recovered participants were defined by two consecutive negative NP/OP PCR tests, healthcare professional clearance, or symptom resolution. In the prospective study, mobile phlebotomists collected whole blood, serum and a nasopharyngeal or oropharyngeal swab from each participant. Participants in the prospective study had the option to provide additional blood draws and questionnaires over a 2-month period. Before DNA extraction, prospective study blood samples were shipped either frozen or at room temperature. There are 15 amino acids in the CDR3, from cysteine to phenylalanine inclusive. The CDR3 DNA has 45 bases and is translated from base 1. Germline trimming: 5 bases from V, 4 bases from J; junction bases outside gene matches: 7. CDR1 and CDR2 are read off the germline V gene as SGHTA and FQGNSA.

Recombination joined TRBV7-2 with TRBJ1-4, with TRBD1 matching 7 junction bases. The TCR was taken from a middle-aged man who had recovered from COVID-19. Source material: PBMCs or T cells enriched from blood (not recorded which). The CDR3 has the sequence CASSSQTGFNEKLFF. The DNA sequence reads TGTGCCAGCAGCAGTCAGACAGGGTTTAATGAAAAACTGTTTTTT. The full variable domain, completed from the reference TRBV7-2 and TRBJ1-4 proteins outside the CDR3, reads GAGVSQSPSNKVTEKGKDVELRCDPISGHTALYWYRQSLGQGLEFLIYFQGNSAPDKSGLPSDRFSAERTGGSVSTLTIQRTQQEDSAVYLCASSSQTGFNEKLFFGSGTQLSVL.